The subject of this entry is one TCR beta chain. Its target is unknown. TCRdb's table, derived via immunoSEQ multiplex PCR, lists solely in-frame clones and lacks some. The sample lists 20,000 to 25,000 clones, 85% occurring once. The ends were cut back, 4 bases at V and 7 bases at J, with 21 bases in the middle. CDR3 length equals 17 residues. Germline CDR1 and CDR2: SGHRS and YFSETQ. The data are from a study of lymphopenia after photon versus proton radiotherapy. Findings and limits, study-wide: After the lymphocyte nadir, photon-treated repertoires showed oligoclonal expansion, especially of CD8+ Temra cells. Only patients who died were analyzed for survival; proton advantage is unproven. Larger post-nadir TCR diversity loss correlated inversely with survival in deceased patients. Under photons, naive T cells and diversity fell while effector/memory populations rose.

Sequencing used peripheral blood, obtained from a patient treated with photon-based radiotherapy. J is TRBJ1-6 and V is TRBV5-1; D not certain. The receptor was isolated from a man in his sixties with pancreatic cancer. CDR3 loop: CASSPGPGGNQNSPLHF. The DNA for the CDR3 is TGCGCCAGCAGCCCTGGGCCAGGCGGAAACCAGAATTCACCCCTCCACTTT.